This T cell receptor beta chain was obtained from a study of OX40 agonist ivuxolimab in advanced cancers. Study background: Having had anti-PD-1, anti-PD-L1 or anti-CTLA-4 therapy before was allowed, and over 35% had some.

Trimming cost V 1 base and J 7 bases, with 3 bases left between them. Germline V lookup: CDR1 SGHAT, CDR2 FQNNGV. This CDR3 comprises 11 residues. Using immunoSEQ multiplex PCR, the repertoire was profiled, and TCRdb retains in-frame clones only, with some absent. The table records approximately 90,000 clones, 70% to 90% of them present only once. The sequence was collected from an adult with an advanced solid tumor such as melanoma, head and neck, liver or kidney cancer. The J gene is TRBJ2-3, the V gene TRBV11-2; D gene ambiguous. Sequenced material: CD4+ or CD8+ T cells sorted from blood, taken in a trial of the OX40 agonist ivuxolimab. The CDR3 is CASSLGHTQYF. DNA for the CDR3: TGTGCCAGCAGCTTAGGACATACGCAGTATTTT.